This T cell receptor (beta chain) was sequenced in a study of blood T cell repertoires in COVID-19 (dated by TCRdb to about 2020). Turning to the overall study: Collaborator samples came from the United States, Italy and Spain and covered acute and convalescent phases of COVID-19. The dataset comprised deeply sampled blood TCRbeta repertoires from subjects exposed to, actively infected with, or recovered from COVID-19. Where available, HLA class I and class II types were obtained from metadata supplied by the sample provider rather than from assay-based typing. A de-identified subject ID, COVID-19 status, age in years and sex were almost always included in the sample metadata. The prospective study material was composed of cDNA or gDNA derived from T cells, B-cell-depleted T cells, or PBMCs. The samples were drawn from two sources: the first 160 participants of the ongoing ImmuneRACE study, and approximately 1,300 subjects contributed by 6 global collaborators. The repertoires were released in a freely available public database meant as a resource for research on the immune response to SARS-CoV-2.

The junction shows trimming of 4 bases on V and 3 bases on J, and the gene matches do not reach 5 bases of it. CDR1 is given as SGDLS and CDR2 as YYNGEE, both from the germline V gene. CDR3 length: 15 amino acids, cysteine to phenylalanine. Only CDR3 DNA remains: 45 bases, in frame from the first base. What the study reported, not specific to this receptor: The quantity of clinical and demographic metadata differed by source and by participant and was supplied without curation.

In the case of this clone: Its specific antigen is unknown. Base qualities are not recorded, but no much larger clone differs from it by a single base.

Participants in the prospective study were enrolled through a virtual design, were aged 18 to 89 years, and lived in approximately 25 United States geographic areas. In the prospective study, cohorts were assigned on the basis of participant-reported clinical history obtained from a screening survey and a study questionnaire. Recovered participants in ImmuneRACE Cohort 3 were defined by two consecutive negative NP/OP PCR tests, clearance by a healthcare professional, or resolution of symptoms. In the prospective study, mobile phlebotomists collected whole blood, serum and a nasopharyngeal or oropharyngeal swab from each participant. Participants in the prospective study had the option to provide additional blood draws and questionnaires over a 2-month period. Before DNA extraction, prospective study blood samples were shipped either frozen or at room temperature. TCRbeta CDR3 regions were amplified from genomic DNA by means of the immunoSEQ Assay, a bias-controlled multiplex PCR. Per the authors' processing: Nucleated cell counts per sample were estimated from amplification of reference gene primers within the assay. To quantify the absolute abundance of each unique TCRbeta CDR3 rearrangement, sequence reads were collapsed and filtered. For each sample, productive Simpson clonality was calculated as the square root of Simpson's diversity index over productive rearrangements. The source is immuneACCESS, and TCRdb retained only in-frame sequences with V and J called. Part of the clones is not carried over; for the studies checked, unresolved V genes explain less than half of this, and the remainder is unexplained. D and trimming were read from the DNA, whereas the V and J calls and clone size are those reported in that table. Present in this sample are over 150,000 clones, 80% to 85% of which were seen just once. The leading ten clones occupy less than 8.5% of the sample.

The TCR originated in a man aged 35-49 years who had recovered from COVID-19. Recombination joined TRBV9 with TRBJ2-5, with TRBD1 matching 11 junction bases. Source material: PBMCs or T cells enriched from blood (not recorded which). The DNA is TGTGCCAGCAGCTTGGACAGGGGGCGAGAAGAGACCCAGTACTTC. It encodes CASSLDRGREETQYF.